This T cell receptor (beta chain) was obtained from a study of OX40 agonist ivuxolimab in advanced cancers. Study outcomes and limitations: It was not determined which antigens were specifically recognized by the peripheral T cells that had undergone clonal expansion.

The table came from immunoSEQ multiplex PCR; TCRdb's copy has only in-frame clones and leaves some out. The sample includes tens of thousands of clones, more than 85% of them seen just once. Autoimmune disease history or systemic immunosuppression excluded patients. This clone showed up just once. Its target is unknown. Distinct nucleotide sequences in the sample also encode this CDR3. Trimming cost V 2 bases and J 1 base, with 5 bases left between them. Germline V gene lookup returns CDR1 MNHNY and CDR2 SVGAGI (reference sequence). The CDR3 spans 13 residues. The sequence came from an adult with an advanced solid tumor such as melanoma, head and neck, liver or kidney cancer. The sample was CD4+ or CD8+ T cells sorted from blood, taken in a trial of the OX40 agonist ivuxolimab. The J gene is TRBJ2-5, the V gene TRBV6-6; TRBD1 or TRBD2 may be the D gene (5 bases each). The CDR3 region has the DNA TGTGCCAGCAGTTACGGGGGCCAAGAGACCCAGTACTTC. Translated, it gives CASSYGGQETQYF.